A single sample is the source of the 31 T cell receptor beta chains below, sequenced in a study of CD8 T cells in Susac syndrome. Reverse transcription of about 0.45 to 1 ug RNA was performed with random hexamers. TCRdb re-derived calls from the immunoSEQ multiplex PCR reads in MiXCR, one entry per CDR3 protein. The top ten clones hold around 0.14% of a sample with 180,000 or so distinct CDR3 sequences, over 85% of them seen once. Sequencing was carried out using CD4+ T cells from PBMCs. The receptors here all came from a human donor in good health.

V usage is TRBV9 and J usage is TRBJ2-5; D remains ambiguous. Germline V gene lookup returns CDR1 SGDLS and CDR2 YYNGEE. Deletions cut 2 bases from V and 5 bases from J, with 13 bases between. This CDR3 comprises 14 residues. The CDR3 DNA sequence: TGTGCCAGCAGCGTGGACGACTTGCTGGAGACCCAGTACTTC. This encodes CASSVDDLLETQYF.

J is TRBJ2-1 and V is TRBV18, with 7 nucleotides matching TRBD2. Losses at the gene ends were 3 bases for V and 5 bases for J; bases not matched to a gene: 7. The germline V gene encodes CDR1 KGHSH and CDR2 LQKENI. The CDR3 consists of 15 residues. CDR3 DNA: TGTGCCAGCTCACCCTACGGGGGGACCCACAATGAGCAGTTCTTC. It codes for CASSPYGGTHNEQFF.

The chain has TRBV20-1 and TRBJ1-2; D call uncertain. V was cut by 2 bases and J by 4 bases, with 8 bases left in between. CDR3 size: 12 residues. Germline CDR1 is DFQATT and CDR2 is SNEGSKA (reference sequence). The CDR3 DNA reads TGCAGTGCTAGACTGACTGCCTATGGCTACACCTTC. Translation: CSARLTAYGYTF.

The chain is built from TRBV29-1 and TRBJ1-5; weak D call: TRBD1 (5 bases). Germline loops: CDR1 SQVTM, CDR2 ANQGSEA. Trimming removed 7 bases from V and 5 bases from J, with 27 bases in between. The CDR3 contains 17 residues. The CDR3 region is CSASVGTGQGVDQPQHF. DNA of the CDR3: TGCAGCGCCAGTGTGGGGACGGGCCAGGGTGTAGATCAGCCCCAGCATTTT.

The genes are TRBV5-1 and TRBJ2-3; D is uncertain. This CDR3 has 14 residues. Germline V CDR1 and CDR2: SGHRS, YFSETQ. V dropped 0 bases and J dropped 3 bases, with 8 bases sitting between them. The CDR3 sequence is CASSLEPGTDTQYF. In nucleotides, the CDR3 is TGCGCCAGCAGCTTGGAACCGGGTACAGATACGCAGTATTTT.

V gene TRBV20-1 combines with J gene TRBJ2-3; no firm D call. CDR3 length equals 14 residues. Trimming left V 0 bases short and J 6 bases short, with 13 bases between. CDR1 is DFQATT, CDR2 SNEGSKA, per germline (reference sequence). CDR3 amino acids: CSARDRLGRDTQYF. The CDR3 DNA is TGCAGTGCTAGAGATCGTCTCGGCCGGGATACGCAGTATTTT.

The chain links TRBV3-1 to TRBJ2-1, with 12 bases fitting TRBD2. V was clipped by 3 bases and J by 7 bases; unmatched bases: 7. CDR3 size: 16 residues. Per the germline V gene, CDR1 is LGHDT and CDR2 is YNNKEL (reference sequence). The CDR3 DNA reads as TGTGCCAGCAGCCATTCTAGCGGGGGGGCTGGAAATGAGCAGTTCTTC. Protein product: CASSHSSGGAGNEQFF.

This clonotype has a handful of counts. V gene TRBV4-2 combines with J gene TRBJ2-7, with 10 bases lining up with TRBD1. J was trimmed by 2 bases and V by 3 bases; bases with no gene match: 1. This CDR3 region has 14 residues. CDR1 and CDR2 (germline): LGHNA, YNFKEQ. The CDR3 region has the DNA TGTGCCAGCAGCCACGGGACAGGGGCCTACGAGCAGTACTTC. It yields the protein CASSHGTGAYEQYF.

This chain connects TRBV20-1 to TRBJ1-1, with 7 bases aligning to TRBD1. The V gene's germline CDR1 is DFQATT and CDR2 SNEGSKA (reference sequence). The ends lost 1 base at V and 2 bases at J; junction bases unmatched: 7. This CDR3 is built from 15 residues. Here the CDR3 DNA reads TGCAGTGCTAGAGCTGCCGGGACAGCCAACACTGAAGCTTTCTTT. Residues: CSARAAGTANTEAFF.

The chain uses TRBV11-1 and TRBJ1-2; 7 bases agree with TRBD1. Trimming removed 4 bases from V and 4 bases from J; junction bases left unmatched: 9. CDR1 is SGHAT, CDR2 FQDESV, per germline (reference sequence). The CDR3 loop spans 15 amino acids. The CDR3 loop reads CASSSTDRLPYGYTF. CDR3 bases: TGTGCCAGCAGCTCAACGGACAGGCTCCCCTATGGCTACACCTTC. Filled out from reference TRBV11-1 and TRBJ1-2, the complete variable domain reads EAEVAQSPRYKITEKSQAVAFWCDPISGHATLYWYRQILGQGPELLVQFQDESVVDDSQLPKDRFSAERLKGVDSTLKIQPAELGDSAMYLCASSSTDRLPYGYTFGSGTRLTVV.

This clonotype was observed once. The rearrangement links TRBV3-1 to TRBJ2-7; unclear D gene. V was pared by 4 bases and J by 3 bases, with 10 bases between. Germline assignment: CDR1 LGHDT and CDR2 YNNKEL (reference sequence). The CDR3 has 13 amino acids. Written as DNA, the CDR3 is TGTGCCAGCAGCCGCTCCGTCATCTACGAGCAGTACTTC. Residues: CASSRSVIYEQYF.

The rearrangement joins TRBV20-1 to TRBJ1-1, with 8 nucleotides matching TRBD1. The germline gives CDR1 DFQATT, CDR2 SNEGSKA (reference sequence). J was trimmed by 4 bases and V by 6 bases; bases with no gene match: 4. The CDR3 loop spans 12 amino acids. This CDR3 is CSASTGVTEAFF. CDR3 DNA sequence: TGCAGTGCATCGACAGGGGTCACTGAAGCTTTCTTT.

The chain employs TRBV3-1 and TRBJ2-7, with a possible D match to TRBD2 (6 bases). The CDR3 length is 12 residues. Germline assignment: CDR1 LGHDT and CDR2 YNNKEL (reference sequence). V was trimmed by 4 bases and J by 2 bases, leaving 6 bases between them. CDR3 region: CASSPGAYEQYF. CDR3 DNA: TGTGCCAGCAGCCCGGGGGCCTACGAGCAGTACTTC.

The chain has TRBV20-1 and TRBJ2-5; 7 bases map to TRBD1. Unmatched junction bases numbered 6, after V lost 7 bases and J lost 4 bases. The CDR3 is 12 residues long. The germline CDR1 and CDR2 sequences are DFQATT and SNEGSKA (reference sequence). The CDR3 DNA reads as TGCAGTGTCACAGGGGTAGGAGAGACCCAGTACTTC. Its protein is CSVTGVGETQYF.

This clonotype has only one observation. The V gene is TRBV20-1, the J gene TRBJ2-3; no firm D call. Deletions cut 6 bases from V and 3 bases from J, with 10 bases between. Germline CDR1 DFQATT, CDR2 SNEGSKA (reference sequence). CDR3 length equals 12 residues. DNA of the CDR3: TGCAGTGCCCTTGTAGGAACAGATACGCAGTATTTT. Its translation is CSALVGTDTQYF.

This rearrangement joins TRBV5-1 to TRBJ1-1, with D unclear. The CDR3 has 14 residues. V lost 0 bases and J lost 10, with 16 bases in between. Germline V gene data show CDR1 as SGHRS and CDR2 as YFSETQ. CDR3 region: CASSLGQWGVAAFF. The CDR3 nucleotides are TGCGCCAGCAGCTTGGGTCAATGGGGTGTCGCAGCTTTCTTT.

The CDR3 here is CAATFGVNTEAFF. CDR3 DNA sequence: TGTGCCGCAACTTTCGGAGTAAACACTGAAGCTTTCTTT. This chain joins TRBV6-6 and TRBJ1-1; D is undetermined. Trimming shortened V by 11 bases and J by 2 bases, and 15 bases separated the two germline ends. In germline, CDR1 is MNHNY, CDR2 SVGAGI (reference sequence). The CDR3 is 13 amino acids.

The chain employs TRBV30 and TRBJ1-4, with 8 bases aligning to TRBD1. The CDR3 has 14 amino acids. Per the germline V gene, CDR1 is GTSNPN and CDR2 is SVGIG (reference sequence). With 4 bases clipped from V and 6 bases from J, the junction kept 7 bases outside the gene matches. CDR3 in DNA: TGTGCCTGGACCCCGGGACAGGCGTATGAAAAACTGTTTTTT. This sequence encodes CAWTPGQAYEKLFF.

The chain is built from TRBV20-1 and TRBJ1-6; D perhaps matches TRBD1 (6 bases). Per the germline V gene, CDR1 is DFQATT and CDR2 is SNEGSKA (reference sequence). This CDR3 comprises 18 residues. Trimming stripped 1 base from V and 5 bases from J, with 21 bases between. The CDR3 nucleotides are TGCAGTGCTAGAGCCCTTACAGGGTGGCGTTTTGATAATTCACCCCTCCACTTT. Translated, it gives CSARALTGWRFDNSPLHF.

The chain joins TRBV30 to TRBJ1-2; D ambiguous. Trimming took 4 bases from V and 5 from J, leaving 14 bases between them. Germline V gene data show CDR1 as GTSNPN and CDR2 as SVGIG (reference sequence). There are 13 residues in the CDR3. CDR3 amino acids: CAWTGRNPYGYTF. The DNA of the CDR3 is TGTGCCTGGACTGGACGGAACCCTTATGGCTACACCTTC.

The J gene is TRBJ2-3, the V gene TRBV20-1; 11 bases agree with TRBD2. Unmatched junction bases numbered 8, after V lost 0 bases and J lost 15 bases. CDR1 and CDR2 from the germline V gene are DFQATT and SNEGSKA (reference sequence). This CDR3 comprises 13 residues. This CDR3 reads CSARDQTSGTTYF. DNA for the CDR3: TGCAGTGCTAGAGATCAGACTAGCGGGACGACCTATTTT.

Here the CDR3 reads CASSHRGMYDEQFF. The CDR3 DNA reads TGCGCCAGCAGCCACCGGGGCATGTATGATGAGCAGTTCTTC. The chain links TRBV4-3 to TRBJ2-1; D is tentatively TRBD1 or TRBD2 (5 bases each). CDR1 and CDR2 (germline): LGHNA, YSLEER. V was pared by 3 bases and J by 8 bases, with 14 bases between. There are 14 residues in the CDR3.

This clonotype was counted a few times. The chain is built from TRBV7-3 and TRBJ2-1; 10 bases fit TRBD1. Germline CDR1 and CDR2: SGHTA and FQGTGA. The V segment lost 5 bases and the J segment 4 bases; nucleotides outside the gene matches: 5. This CDR3 has 15 amino acids. The CDR3 sequence: CASSVGQGDYNEQFF. CDR3 coding DNA: TGTGCCAGCAGCGTCGGACAGGGGGATTACAATGAGCAGTTCTTC.

The chain uses TRBV9 and TRBJ2-3; 8 positions agree with TRBD1. Germline CDR1 is SGDLS and CDR2 is YYNGEE. CDR3 size: 15 residues. The V gene end was trimmed by 1 base and the J gene end by 1 base; junction bases not matched to a gene: 2. CDR3 nucleotide sequence: TGTGCCAGCAGCGTAAAACAGGGGGGCACAGATACGCAGTATTTT. It codes for CASSVKQGGTDTQYF.

This chain joins TRBV15 and TRBJ1-1; 7 nucleotides align to TRBD1. V lost 2 bases and J lost 5; bases outside the gene matches: 11. Germline CDR1 LNHNV, CDR2 YYDKDF (reference sequence). The CDR3 totals 16 residues. This CDR3 is CATSRTDRALGTEAFF. CDR3 sequence (DNA): TGTGCCACCAGCAGAACAGACAGGGCCTTGGGGACTGAAGCTTTCTTT.

The gene calls are TRBV4-2 and TRBJ2-1; D tentatively fits TRBD1 or TRBD2 (5 bases each). Germline V gene data show CDR1 as LGHNA and CDR2 as YNFKEQ. The ends were cut back, 0 bases at V and 6 bases at J, with 12 bases in the middle. This CDR3 has 15 amino acids. The CDR3 loop is CASSQESSGSNEQFF. The CDR3, as DNA: TGTGCCAGCAGCCAAGAATCGTCAGGGAGCAATGAGCAGTTCTTC.

The V call is TRBV9, the J call TRBJ2-5, with D unresolved. The CDR3 has 15 amino acids. The V and J ends lost 0 bases and 5 bases respectively, with 14 bases between them. Germline loops: CDR1 SGDLS, CDR2 YYNGEE. CDR3 in amino acids: CASSVDHETFETQYF. In DNA, the CDR3 is TGTGCCAGCAGCGTAGATCACGAGACTTTCGAGACCCAGTACTTC.

The chain is built from TRBV7-2 and TRBJ1-1; weak D call: TRBD1 (5 bases). Germline CDR1 SGHTA, CDR2 FQGNSA. The length of the CDR3 is 14 residues. The V gene lost 5 bases and the J gene lost 6 bases, with 16 bases spanning the gap. The CDR3 DNA reads as TGTGCCAGCAGCGCCACTGCGGGGCTAGCTGAAGCTTTCTTT. Encoded protein: CASSATAGLAEAFF.

The V gene is TRBV7-8, the J gene TRBJ1-1; 10 bases fit TRBD1. The V and J ends lost 4 bases and 7 bases, in that order; junction bases with no gene match: 6. In germline, CDR1 is SGHVS, CDR2 FQNEAQ. The CDR3 spans 14 residues. For the CDR3, the DNA is TGTGCCAGCAGCTGGGGACAGGGGTATGGTGAAGCTTTCTTT. It is translated as CASSWGQGYGEAFF.

The J gene is TRBJ2-1, the V gene TRBV30, with D possibly matching TRBD2 (5 bases). Germline values: CDR1 GTSNPN, CDR2 SVGIG (reference sequence). CDR3 length: 13 residues. Trimming removed 5 bases from V and 3 bases from J, with 11 bases in between. The CDR3 DNA is TGTGCCTGGGGACGGGGAAACTACAATGAGCAGTTCTTC. Translated: CAWGRGNYNEQFF. Using reference TRBV30 and TRBJ2-1 for the parts outside the CDR3, the full variable domain is SQTIHQWPATLVQPVGSPLSLECTVEGTSNPNLYWYRQAAGRGLQLLFYSVGIGQISSEVPQNLSASRPQDRQFILSSKKLLLSDSGFYLCAWGRGNYNEQFFGPGTRLTVL.

V and J are TRBV28 and TRBJ1-4; D may be TRBD1 (5 bases). Between the trimmed V and J ends, which lost 11 bases and 2 bases, there was a span of 12 bases. Germline CDR1 reads MDHEN; CDR2 reads SYDVKM. CDR3 size: 13 residues. CDR3 residues: CAYREGTNEKLFF. Here the CDR3 DNA reads TGTGCCTACCGTGAGGGGACTAATGAAAAACTGTTTTTT.